What follows is one TCR beta chain and its context. The antigen is undetermined. At one of its ends the junction is not consistent with the germline gene, which may arise from a read error. These data originate in a study of OX40 agonist ivuxolimab in advanced cancers. About the study: All patients had ivuxolimab intravenously every 2 weeks at 0.01 to 10 mg/kg. From about 23 to 85 years was the age range, with a mean of around 57 years, and over 80% were male. Overall study findings and caveats: There was clonal expansion of CD4+ and CD8+ blood T cells by week 6 at 0.1 to 3.0 mg/kg.

Autoimmune disease history or systemic immunosuppression excluded patients. Germline-derived CDR1 and CDR2 are LNHDA and SQIVND (reference sequence). This CDR3 contains 13 residues. Repertoires were generated with immunoSEQ multiplex PCR, while TCRdb's copy carries only in-frame clones and drops some. The sample contains under 85,000 clones, around 90% of which appear only once. V is TRBV19 and J is TRBJ1-2, with a tentative D call TRBD1 (5 bases). The sequencing here drew on CD4+ or CD8+ T cells sorted from blood, taken in a trial of the OX40 agonist ivuxolimab. The TCR sequence derives from an adult with an advanced solid tumor such as melanoma, head and neck, liver or kidney cancer. CDR3 sequence reads: CASSIDRAYGYTF. The CDR3, as DNA: TGTGCCAGTAGCATAGACAGAGCCTATGGCTACACCTTC.